These 12 T cell receptor beta chains were all obtained from the same sample, sequenced in a study of cytomegalovirus exposure and HLA in healthy donors. With 60 Vbeta and 13 Jbeta primers, the PCR was carried out. Assay: immunoSEQ multiplex PCR; the TCRdb copy retains only in-frame clones and omits some. The data contain approximately 150,000 clones, 81% of them singletons. What was sequenced was PBMCs. The receptors stem from a middle-aged man in good health and CMV-seropositive.

This rearrangement joins TRBV11-2 to TRBJ1-2, with D perhaps TRBD1 (5 bases). Deletions cut 1 base from V and 4 bases from J, with 10 bases between. Germline values: CDR1 SGHAT, CDR2 FQNNGV. This CDR3 is 14 amino acids long. CDR3 sequence reads: CASSLVGQGYGYTF. The CDR3 DNA is TGTGCCAGCAGCTTAGTGGGGCAGGGCTATGGCTACACCTTC.

The gene calls are TRBV6-1 and TRBJ2-5, with D maybe TRBD1 (6 bases). The length of the CDR3 is 13 residues. Trimming took 4 bases from V and 3 from J, leaving 9 bases between them. Germline-derived CDR1 and CDR2 are MNHNS and SASEGT. CDR3 protein: CASSGKGEETQYF. Written as DNA, the CDR3 is TGTGCCAGCAGTGGGAAGGGGGAAGAGACCCAGTACTTC.

This clone was detected only a few times. Here the CDR3 reads CASRGTGYRYEQYF. As DNA, the CDR3 is TGTGCCAGCAGGGGGACAGGGTACCGCTACGAGCAGTACTTC. The chain employs TRBV28 and TRBJ2-7; TRBD1 matches at 9 bases. The CDR3 has 14 amino acids. The germline V gene encodes CDR1 MDHEN and CDR2 SYDVKM. Losses at the gene ends were 6 bases for V and 3 bases for J; bases not matched to a gene: 6.

The J gene is TRBJ2-7, the V gene TRBV5-1; 9 nucleotides match TRBD1. CDR1 is SGHRS, CDR2 YFSETQ, per germline. With 2 bases clipped from V and 2 bases from J, the junction kept 8 bases outside the gene matches. This CDR3 has 16 residues. The CDR3 DNA reads as TGCGCCAGCAGCTTTCCCGGGACAGGGCCCACCTACGAGCAGTACTTC. It specifies CASSFPGTGPTYEQYF.

The chain combines TRBV13 with TRBJ2-5, with 11 bases identical to TRBD2. There are 15 residues in the CDR3. The germline gives CDR1 PRHDT, CDR2 FYEKMQ (reference sequence). The J segment lost 2 bases and the V segment lost 5 bases, leaving 4 bases of the junction unmatched. The CDR3 loop reads CASSPRTSGQETQYF. CDR3 nucleotide sequence: TGTGCCAGCAGCCCTCGGACTAGCGGGCAAGAGACCCAGTACTTC.

The rearrangement uses TRBV19 and TRBJ1-5, with 8 bases matching TRBD1. The CDR3 is made up of 16 amino acids. Germline values: CDR1 LNHDA, CDR2 SQIVND (reference sequence). With V trimmed by 3 bases and J by 6 bases, 10 bases remained unmatched. The CDR3 protein is CASSITDRGRGQPQHF. The CDR3, as DNA: TGTGCCAGTAGTATTACTGACAGGGGTCGAGGTCAGCCCCAGCATTTT.

V and J are TRBV10-2 and TRBJ1-1; D is perhaps TRBD1 (6 bases). Per germline, CDR1 WSHSY and CDR2 SAAADI. V lost 8 bases and J lost 4, with 26 bases in between. The CDR3 totals 17 residues. The CDR3 loop reads CASSLGGAGRGGTEAFF. CDR3 nucleotides: TGCGCCAGCTCCTTGGGGGGGGCTGGTCGGGGGGGCACTGAAGCTTTCTTT.

This rearrangement joins TRBV9 to TRBJ2-1; 9 nucleotides line up with TRBD2. CDR3 size: 14 residues. V lost 4 bases to trimming and J lost 7 bases; unmatched junction nucleotides: 6. Per germline, CDR1 SGDLS and CDR2 YYNGEE. CDR3 protein: CASSLSGRGNEQFF. Here the CDR3 DNA reads TGTGCCAGCAGCCTTAGCGGGAGAGGGAATGAGCAGTTCTTC.

The V and J genes are TRBV28 and TRBJ1-1; D possibly corresponds to TRBD1 (6 bases). This CDR3 has 14 amino acids. Trimming pared 8 bases from V and 4 bases from J, leaving 17 bases between. CDR1 MDHEN and CDR2 SYDVKM come from the germline V gene. This CDR3 reads CASGTAGARTEAFF. CDR3 nucleotide sequence: TGTGCCAGCGGGACGGCAGGGGCCCGCACTGAAGCTTTCTTT.

The chain carries TRBV2 and TRBJ2-2; D not certain. Germline CDR1 reads SNHLY; CDR2 reads FYNNEI. The CDR3 has 13 residues. V was clipped by 4 bases and J by 1 base, with 4 bases between them. CDR3 loop: CASSGGNTGELFF. CDR3 coding DNA: TGTGCCAGCAGTGGAGGGAACACCGGGGAGCTGTTTTTT.

The V call is TRBV6-1, the J call TRBJ1-2; D remains ambiguous. Germline V lookup: CDR1 MNHNS, CDR2 SASEGT. Trimming removed 4 bases from V and 5 bases from J, with 11 bases in between. This CDR3 has 13 residues. CDR3: CASSAGRQYGYTF. Here the CDR3 DNA reads TGTGCCAGCAGTGCAGGAAGGCAATATGGCTACACCTTC.

The chain uses TRBV30 and TRBJ1-6; 9 nucleotides match TRBD1. CDR3 length: 19 residues. Germline V gives CDR1 GTSNPN, CDR2 SVGIG (reference sequence). Trimming removed 0 bases from V and 0 bases from J; junction bases left unmatched: 9. In DNA, the CDR3 is TGTGCCTGGAGTGTTTGGACAGGGGACCTTGACTCCTATAATTCACCCCTCCACTTT. Protein sequence: CAWSVWTGDLDSYNSPLHF.